Sequencing of this TCR beta chain was carried out in a study of T cells in Graves' hyperthyroidism and ophthalmopathy. Germline V gives CDR1 SGHVS, CDR2 FQNEAQ. The V gene lost 11 bases and the J gene lost 3 bases, with 16 bases spanning the gap. There are 14 residues in the CDR3. Amplified TCR beta CDR3 regions derived from RNA transcripts. The study used the HTBI primer set for a first-round RT-PCR of the TCR CDR3. Each CDR3 protein is one row after TCRdb ran MiXCR on the multiplex PCR reads. The sample lists about 610,000 distinct CDR3 sequences; around 45% were seen once. This clonotype was seen at least ten times.

Sequencing was carried out using peripheral blood or thyroid tissue (not recorded which). This TCR was recovered from a woman between 18 and 29 years old with Graves' hyperthyroidism. V usage is TRBV7-8 and J usage is TRBJ2-2; D might be TRBD2 (5 bases). CDR3 bases: TGTGCCGTCGGGTGGGAGTGGGACACCGGGGAGCTGTTTTTT. Protein product: CAVGWEWDTGELFF.